The rows below give T cell receptor beta chains drawn from one sample of a study of T cells in Graves' hyperthyroidism and ophthalmopathy. In TCRdb, the multiplex PCR reads were re-called with MiXCR into one record per CDR3 protein. The table includes roughly 100,000 distinct CDR3 sequences, roughly 50% detected once. Sample: blood. These receptors were collected from a man in his forties or fifties with Graves' hyperthyroidism. CDR3s include the opening cysteine and the closing phenylalanine or tryptophan. D genes are given only for firm matches. Some rows have no size entry. The others give once, few or many, or a class for an expanded clone.

abundance: many
d_gene: .
j_gene: TRBJ2-7
v_gene: TRBV5-1
CDR3nt: TGCGCCAGCAGCCCTGACGGGGGTAGGACCTACGAGCAGTACTTC
CDR3aa: CASSPDGGRTYEQYF

abundance: .
d_gene: TRBD2
j_gene: TRBJ2-2
v_gene: TRBV28
CDR3nt: TGTGCCAGCAGTTTGTCAGGCCCTACTAGCGGGAGCGGGGAGCTGTTTTTT
CDR3aa: CASSLSGPTSGSGELFF

abundance: many
d_gene: TRBD1
j_gene: TRBJ2-7
v_gene: TRBV6-8
CDR3nt: TGTGCCAGCAAGACTTTCCGGGACAGACCCGAGCAGTACTTC
CDR3aa: CASKTFRDRPEQYF

abundance: few
d_gene: TRBD1
j_gene: TRBJ1-2
v_gene: TRBV11-3
CDR3nt: TGTGCCAGCAGCTCCGCGGACAAGGGGGCCCATGGCTACACCTTC
CDR3aa: CASSSADKGAHGYTF

abundance: many
d_gene: .
j_gene: TRBJ1-5
v_gene: TRBV7-2
CDR3nt: TGTGCCAGCAGCCGGGCAATGGGACAGCCCCAGCATTTT
CDR3aa: CASSRAMGQPQHF

abundance: .
d_gene: .
j_gene: TRBJ2-7
v_gene: TRBV20-1
CDR3nt: TGCAGTCCGGGCGGGGTTCAGGGTTCCTACGAGCAGTACTTC
CDR3aa: CSPGGVQGSYEQYF

abundance: many
d_gene: .
j_gene: TRBJ2-5
v_gene: TRBV9
CDR3nt: TGTGCCAGCAGCGTAGGCACGGGTCAAGAGACCCAGTACTTC
CDR3aa: CASSVGTGQETQYF

abundance: .
d_gene: TRBD1
j_gene: TRBJ2-7
v_gene: TRBV7-3
CDR3nt: TGTGCCAGCAGCCAGCGGGTGAGAACAGGGGGCTGGTACGAGCAGTACTTC
CDR3aa: CASSQRVRTGGWYEQYF

abundance: .
d_gene: .
j_gene: TRBJ2-6
v_gene: TRBV15
CDR3nt: .
CDR3aa: CATSRDPQDLNQETQYFGANVLTF

abundance: many
d_gene: .
j_gene: TRBJ1-6
v_gene: TRBV6-5
CDR3nt: TGTGCCAGCAGATCGGGGAAGGCGACCCCCCACTTT
CDR3aa: CASRSGKATPHF

abundance: many
d_gene: .
j_gene: TRBJ2-7
v_gene: TRBV10-2
CDR3nt: TGCGCCAGCAGTGGACAGGCCGAGCAGTACTTC
CDR3aa: CASSGQAEQYF

abundance: many
d_gene: .
j_gene: TRBJ1-2
v_gene: TRBV6-2/TRBV6-3
CDR3nt: TGTGCCAGCAGTTTGGCCGGACTGTATTACACCTTC
CDR3aa: CASSLAGLYYTF

abundance: many
d_gene: .
j_gene: TRBJ2-7
v_gene: TRBV7-2
CDR3nt: TGTGCCAGCAGCTTATTCGTTGAACGCTACGAGCAGTACTTC
CDR3aa: CASSLFVERYEQYF

abundance: .
d_gene: TRBD2
j_gene: TRBJ2-2
v_gene: TRBV19
CDR3nt: TGTGCCACTGGACTAGCGGGAGTTGCCGGGGAGCTGTTTTTT
CDR3aa: CATGLAGVAGELFF

abundance: many
d_gene: .
j_gene: TRBJ1-1
v_gene: TRBV29-1
CDR3nt: TGCAGCGTTGCTGGGGCTCGGCGGCGAAACACTGAAGCTTTCTTT
CDR3aa: CSVAGARRRNTEAFF

abundance: .
d_gene: .
j_gene: TRBJ2-7
v_gene: TRBV10-3
CDR3nt: TGTGCCATCGCCCATATGACAGATCTCTACGAGCAGTACTTC
CDR3aa: CAIAHMTDLYEQYF

abundance: .
d_gene: .
j_gene: TRBJ1-2
v_gene: TRBV10-3
CDR3nt: TGTGCCAGCAGCCGCGACACAGTCGGGGGCTACGCCTTC
CDR3aa: CASSRDTVGGYAF

abundance: many
d_gene: .
j_gene: TRBJ2-1
v_gene: TRBV14
CDR3nt: TGTGCCAGCAGCCAAGATCGAGTTTACAATGAGCAGTTCTTC
CDR3aa: CASSQDRVYNEQFF

abundance: .
d_gene: .
j_gene: TRBJ2-5
v_gene: TRBV25-1
CDR3nt: TGTGCCCCGCGTAGGCCTCAAGAGACCCAGTACTTC
CDR3aa: CAPRRPQETQYF

abundance: .
d_gene: .
j_gene: TRBJ2-1
v_gene: TRBV29-1
CDR3nt: TGCAGCTCCGAACCCGGGACACCTAAAAATGAGCAGTTCTTC
CDR3aa: CSSEPGTPKNEQFF

abundance: .
d_gene: .
j_gene: TRBJ1-2
v_gene: TRBV7-2
CDR3nt: TGTGCCAGCAGCCCATGGGGGAGGGCCGAGGACTATGGCTACATCTTC
CDR3aa: CASSPWGRAEDYGYIF

abundance: many
d_gene: .
j_gene: TRBJ1-1
v_gene: TRBV5-5
CDR3nt: TGTGCCAGCAGCTTGGTTGAGTCAGGGTACACTGAAGCTTTCTTT
CDR3aa: CASSLVESGYTEAFF

abundance: .
d_gene: TRBD1
j_gene: TRBJ2-7
v_gene: TRBV2
CDR3nt: TGTGCGAGCAGCCAGGGGACAGGGGCGTACGAGCGGTACTTC
CDR3aa: CASSQGTGAYERYF

abundance: .
d_gene: .
j_gene: TRBJ2-3
v_gene: TRBV2
CDR3nt: TGTGCCAGCAGTGAAGCTAGCACAGATACGCAGTATTTT
CDR3aa: CASSEASTDTQYF

abundance: many
d_gene: .
j_gene: TRBJ2-3
v_gene: TRBV7-9
CDR3nt: TGTGCCAGCAGCTCACCCTCCGGGGAAACAGATACGCAGTATTTT
CDR3aa: CASSSPSGETDTQYF

abundance: many
d_gene: TRBD2
j_gene: TRBJ2-1
v_gene: TRBV24-1
CDR3nt: TGTGCCACCAGTGATTCAACTAGCGGGGGCTCCTACAATGAGCAGTTCTTC
CDR3aa: CATSDSTSGGSYNEQFF

abundance: .
d_gene: .
j_gene: TRBJ2-6
v_gene: TRBV20-1
CDR3nt: TGCAGAGATCGGAGCTCTGGGGCCAACGTCCTGACTTTC
CDR3aa: CRDRSSGANVLTF

abundance: .
d_gene: .
j_gene: TRBJ1-5
v_gene: TRBV20-1
CDR3nt: TGCAGTGCTAGTAGCGGGGGGGAGCCGAATCAGCCCCAGCATTTT
CDR3aa: CSASSGGEPNQPQHF

abundance: .
d_gene: TRBD1
j_gene: TRBJ2-7
v_gene: TRBV6-5
CDR3nt: TGTGCCAGCAGCGCAACCCTTAAGAGGACAGGGCTTTCCTACGAGCAGTACTTC
CDR3aa: CASSATLKRTGLSYEQYF

abundance: once
d_gene: TRBD2
j_gene: TRBJ2-4
v_gene: TRBV28
CDR3nt: TGTGCCAGCAGCCCCCTCCGGGACTATGACATTCAGTACTTC
CDR3aa: CASSPLRDYDIQYF

abundance: many
d_gene: TRBD2
j_gene: TRBJ2-3
v_gene: TRBV6-5
CDR3nt: TGTGCCAGCACATCTAGCGGGCTTACTAGCACAGATACGCAGTATTTT
CDR3aa: CASTSSGLTSTDTQYF

abundance: .
d_gene: .
j_gene: TRBJ1-1
v_gene: TRBV6-5
CDR3nt: TGTGCCAGCACCCGAGACAGTAACACTGAAGCTTTCTTT
CDR3aa: CASTRDSNTEAFF